A single sample is the source of the 25 T cell receptor beta chains below, sequenced in a study of T-cell reconstitution after alpha-beta-depleted transplantation in children. A TCRbeta library incorporating unique molecular identifiers was prepared. TCRdb analysed the PCR reads with MiXCR anew, one entry per CDR3 protein. Of approximately 520,000 distinct CDR3 sequences listed, about 31% were seen once; the top ten hold more than 2%. Here the sequenced sample was PBMCs from the stem cell graft donor, taken from the stem cell graft. These receptors were collected from a human donor who donated a stem cell graft to a child with aplastic anemia.

The chain has TRBV29-1 and TRBJ2-2, with D perhaps assigned TRBD1 or TRBD2 (5 bases each). The germline V gene encodes CDR1 SQVTM and CDR2 ANQGSEA. Trimming shortened V by 1 base and J by 4 bases, and 10 bases separated the two germline ends. The CDR3 is 14 residues long. The CDR3 here is CSVEGGSGTGELFF. In DNA form, the CDR3 reads TGCAGCGTTGAAGGGGGGAGCGGCACCGGGGAGCTGTTTTTT.

The genes are TRBV29-1 and TRBJ2-1, with 8 bases lining up with TRBD1. J was trimmed by 9 bases and V by 8 bases; bases with no gene match: 18. Germline V gene data show CDR1 as SQVTM and CDR2 as ANQGSEA. There are 15 residues in the CDR3. The CDR3 protein is CSSSTGTGSLFEQFF. CDR3 sequence (DNA): TGCAGCTCCTCGACCGGGACAGGCTCCCTTTTTGAGCAGTTCTTC.

The V call is TRBV9, the J call TRBJ1-2; D ambiguous. Trimming stripped 0 bases from V and 0 bases from J, with 9 bases between. Germline assignment: CDR1 SGDLS and CDR2 YYNGEE. The CDR3 has 15 residues. Here the CDR3 reads CASSVAPDTNYGYTF. The CDR3 DNA is TGTGCCAGCAGCGTAGCGCCGGATACTAACTATGGCTACACCTTC.

The chain is built from TRBV29-1 and TRBJ2-1, with D uncertain. Germline assignment: CDR1 SQVTM and CDR2 ANQGSEA. V lost 4 bases and J 5 bases, leaving 15 bases between the germline ends. This CDR3 is built from 14 residues. This chain's CDR3 is CSVGVLKTNNEQFF. Written as DNA, the CDR3 is TGCAGCGTTGGTGTACTAAAGACAAACAATGAGCAGTTCTTC.

The V and J genes are TRBV30 and TRBJ1-5; 7 positions match TRBD1. CDR3 length equals 14 residues. Per germline, CDR1 GTSNPN and CDR2 SVGIG (reference sequence). J was trimmed by 4 bases and V by 3 bases; bases with no gene match: 6. CDR3: CAWREGTENQPQHF. The DNA of the CDR3 is TGTGCCTGGAGGGAAGGGACAGAGAATCAGCCCCAGCATTTT.

Only a few counts were recorded for this clonotype. A read error may explain this, as a much larger clone is one base away. Here the CDR3 reads CASSRDSLLHQPQHF. CDR3 DNA sequence: TGTGCCAGCAGCCGAGATTCACTGCTGCATCAGCCCCAGCATTTT. The rearrangement uses TRBV5-5 and TRBJ1-5; no clear D. Germline V gene sequence: CDR1 SGHKS, CDR2 YYEKEE (reference sequence). V lost 4 bases and J lost 5, with 16 bases in between. The CDR3 length is 15 residues.

This clonotype was seen only a few times. V is TRBV29-1 and J is TRBJ1-1; D is ambiguous. This CDR3 comprises 11 residues. V was trimmed by 7 bases and J by 3 bases, leaving 9 bases between them. Germline CDR1 and CDR2: SQVTM and ANQGSEA. CDR3 nucleotides: TGCAGCGGCCGACTAGACACTGAAGCTTTCTTT. Translation: CSGRLDTEAFF. Filled out from reference TRBV29-1 and TRBJ1-1, the complete variable domain reads SAVISQKPSRDICQRGTSLTIQCQVDSQVTMMFWYRQQPGQSLTLIATANQGSEATYESGFVIDKFPISRPNLTFSTLTVSNMSPEDSSIYLCSGRLDTEAFFGQGTRLTVV.

This chain joins TRBV6-2 or TRBV6-3 and TRBJ2-7; 9 bases are shared with TRBD1. The germline CDR1 and CDR2 sequences are MNHEY and SVGEGT. V was clipped by 2 bases and J by 3 bases; unmatched bases: 8. This CDR3 comprises 16 residues. DNA of the CDR3: TGTGCCAGCAGTTACCAAGGACAGGGGAAAAACTACGAGCAGTACGTC. Encoded protein: CASSYQGQGKNYEQYV.

The rearrangement links TRBV4-3 to TRBJ2-3; D might be TRBD2 (6 bases). The V gene lost 4 bases and the J gene lost 4 bases, with 30 bases spanning the gap. Germline V gene data show CDR1 as LGHNA and CDR2 as YSLEER. This CDR3 comprises 20 residues. The CDR3 DNA sequence: TGCGCCAGCAGCCGCAAAACAGTCGGGACTCTACTTAGATGGGCAGATACGCAGTATTTT. Protein product: CASSRKTVGTLLRWADTQYF.

The chain links TRBV4-3 to TRBJ2-4, with D perhaps assigned TRBD1 or TRBD2 (6 bases each). The V gene's germline CDR1 is LGHNA and CDR2 YSLEER. This CDR3 comprises 15 residues. The V and J ends lost 3 bases and 8 bases respectively, with 17 bases between them. The CDR3 region has the DNA TGCGCCAGCAGCCATCGGGGGCTCCTCGGTGACATTCAGTACTTC. Residues: CASSHRGLLGDIQYF.

The chain combines TRBV20-1 with TRBJ1-5; weak D call: TRBD1 (5 bases). Germline CDR1 is DFQATT and CDR2 is SNEGSKA (reference sequence). V gave up 6 bases and J gave up 5 bases, with 14 bases separating them. CDR3 length: 13 residues. The CDR3 coding sequence is TGCAGTGCAAGGGGCCTAAGGGATCAGCCCCAGCATTTT. Translated, it gives CSARGLRDQPQHF.

V usage is TRBV19 and J usage is TRBJ1-5; no reliable D call. V gave up 7 bases and J gave up 4 bases, with 14 bases separating them. The CDR3 has 14 residues. Germline V gene lookup returns CDR1 LNHDA and CDR2 SQIVND (reference sequence). CDR3 in amino acids: CASTARPGNQPQHF. DNA of the CDR3: TGTGCCAGTACCGCCCGGCCGGGGAATCAGCCCCAGCATTTT.

This clonotype was picked up a small number of times. The CDR3 loop reads CASSPPDRATEAFF. Here the CDR3 DNA reads TGTGCCAGCTCACCACCTGATAGGGCCACTGAAGCTTTCTTT. The rearrangement joins TRBV18 to TRBJ1-1; D not resolved. This CDR3 has 14 amino acids. Looked up from germline, CDR1 is KGHSH and CDR2 is LQKENI. The V end was cut by 0 bases, the J end by 4 bases, with 9 bases between.

This chain uses TRBV7-8 with TRBJ2-3, with TRBD1 identical over 7 bases. The CDR3 contains 17 residues. Germline trimming cut 0 bases from V and 1 base from J; bases unmatched to any gene: 7. Germline V CDR1 and CDR2: SGHVS, FQNEAQ. DNA of the CDR3: TGTGCCAGCAGCTTAGCACCACAGGGGTGGGGCACAGATACGCAGTATTTT. This translates into CASSLAPQGWGTDTQYF.

This clonotype was seen only a few times. V is TRBV7-2 and J is TRBJ1-4; tentatively, D is TRBD1 (5 bases). CDR3 length: 14 amino acids. V was trimmed by 3 bases and J by 5 bases, leaving 10 bases between them. Germline V gives CDR1 SGHTA, CDR2 FQGNSA. CDR3 amino acids: CASSFRANNEKLFF. As DNA, the CDR3 is TGTGCCAGCAGCTTCAGGGCGAACAATGAAAAACTGTTTTTT.

The chain has TRBV4-3 and TRBJ2-1; possible D gene TRBD1, 6 bases. The CDR3 is 15 residues long. The ends were cut back, 2 bases at V and 4 bases at J, with 12 bases in the middle. CDR1 is LGHNA and CDR2 is YSLEER in the germline V gene. CDR3 nucleotide sequence: TGCGCCAGCAGCCAAAGGGGGTCGCCTTACAATGAGCAGTTCTTC. It yields the protein CASSQRGSPYNEQFF.

The rearrangement joins TRBV20-1 to TRBJ2-3; 9 bases are shared with TRBD2. V dropped 1 base and J dropped 2; count of bases not matched to a gene: 10. Germline loops: CDR1 DFQATT, CDR2 SNEGSKA (reference sequence). This CDR3 is built from 17 residues. The CDR3 reads CSARAFRGRDDTDTQYF. The DNA of the CDR3 is TGCAGTGCTAGAGCTTTTCGCGGGAGGGACGACACAGATACGCAGTATTTT.

The sample holds a few counts of this clonotype. This chain uses TRBV28 with TRBJ2-5; 7 bases agree with TRBD2. The CDR3 sequence is 16 residues long. V was pared by 5 bases and J by 2 bases, with 11 bases of the junction left unmatched. Germline V gives CDR1 MDHEN, CDR2 SYDVKM. This CDR3 reads CASSPSGGWGQETQYF. The CDR3 DNA reads TGTGCCAGCAGTCCGTCGGGGGGATGGGGGCAAGAGACCCAGTACTTC.

The chain is built from TRBV7-2 and TRBJ1-1; D uncertain. Per germline, CDR1 SGHTA and CDR2 FQGNSA. The CDR3 covers 14 residues. Trimming took off 1 base at V and 10 bases at J, with 16 bases between the two ends. In nucleotides, the CDR3 is TGTGCCAGCAGCTTAGTTACATCGGGTTTGGGAGCTTTCTTT. Translation: CASSLVTSGLGAFF.

This clonotype turned up a few times. V is TRBV29-1 and J is TRBJ2-7; possible D gene TRBD1, 5 bases. Per the germline V gene, CDR1 is SQVTM and CDR2 is ANQGSEA. This CDR3 has 12 residues. V was shortened by 4 bases and J by 5 bases, with 12 bases between the two germline ends. CDR3 sequence (DNA): TGCAGCGTTGCTAGGGGTCTGCACGAGCAGTACTTC. The encoded protein is CSVARGLHEQYF.

This clonotype came up a few times. The chain has TRBV20-1 and TRBJ2-3, with 8 positions matching TRBD2. V lost 0 bases to trimming and J lost 5 bases; unmatched junction nucleotides: 10. This CDR3 is 16 amino acids long. Germline V gene lookup returns CDR1 DFQATT and CDR2 SNEGSKA (reference sequence). CDR3 region: CSARDLASGSEDTQYF. CDR3 DNA sequence: TGCAGTGCTAGAGATCTCGCCAGCGGGAGCGAAGATACGCAGTATTTT.

This sequence joins TRBV5-1 and TRBJ1-1, with TRBD1 identical over 9 bases. CDR3 length equals 15 residues. V lost 2 bases and J lost 6; bases outside the gene matches: 8. The germline gives CDR1 SGHRS, CDR2 YFSETQ. This CDR3 is CASSFRTGEVAEAFF. In DNA, the CDR3 is TGCGCCAGCAGCTTCCGGACAGGGGAGGTAGCTGAAGCTTTCTTT.

This clonotype occurred a few times. The gene calls are TRBV6-1 and TRBJ1-6, with a weak D call TRBD1 (5 bases). CDR3 size: 14 residues. V was shortened by 6 bases and J by 9 bases, with 15 bases between the two germline ends. The germline V gene has CDR1 MNHNS and CDR2 SASEGT. The chain's CDR3 is CASSPPRQGSPLHF. The CDR3 nucleotides are TGTGCCAGCAGCCCCCCGAGGCAGGGTTCACCCCTCCACTTT.

The chain is built from TRBV20-1 and TRBJ1-1; no definite D call. Germline loops: CDR1 DFQATT, CDR2 SNEGSKA (reference sequence). The CDR3 is 18 residues long. V dropped 0 bases and J dropped 1 base, with 21 bases sitting between them. DNA for the CDR3: TGCAGTGCTAGAGATCTGTCCTCCTCTATTACTACGAACACTGAAGCTTTCTTT. It specifies CSARDLSSSITTNTEAFF.

This clonotype was counted ten times or more. The chain couples TRBV12-3 or TRBV12-4 to TRBJ1-1; 10 nucleotides align to TRBD1. The CDR3 is 15 residues long. V was pared by 7 bases and J by 7 bases, with 12 bases of the junction left unmatched. The DNA for the CDR3 is TGTGCCAGCACCCCCTGGGGGACAGGGGCGGGTGAAGCTTTCTTT. It encodes CASTPWGTGAGEAFF.